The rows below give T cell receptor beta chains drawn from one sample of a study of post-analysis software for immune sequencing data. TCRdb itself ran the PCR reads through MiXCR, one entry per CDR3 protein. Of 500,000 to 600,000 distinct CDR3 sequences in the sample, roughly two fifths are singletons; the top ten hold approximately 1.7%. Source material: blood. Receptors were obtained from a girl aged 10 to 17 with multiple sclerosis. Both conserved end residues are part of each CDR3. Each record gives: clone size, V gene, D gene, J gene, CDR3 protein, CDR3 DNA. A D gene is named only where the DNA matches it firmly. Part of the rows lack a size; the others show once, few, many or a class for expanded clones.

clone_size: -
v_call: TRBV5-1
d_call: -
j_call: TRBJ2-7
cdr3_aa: CASSSHRGRVAEQYF
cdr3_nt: TGCGCCAGCAGCTCCCATAGGGGCAGGGTGGCCGAGCAGTACTTC

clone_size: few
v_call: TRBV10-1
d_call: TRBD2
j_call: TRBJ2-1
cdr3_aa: CASSYLTSASNNEQFF
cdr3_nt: TGCGCCAGCAGCTATCTCACTAGCGCCAGTAACAATGAGCAGTTCTTC

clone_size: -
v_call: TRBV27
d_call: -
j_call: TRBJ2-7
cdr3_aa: CASSPTGHLDEQYF
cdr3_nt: TGTGCCAGCAGTCCAACAGGGCATTTGGACGAGCAGTACTTC

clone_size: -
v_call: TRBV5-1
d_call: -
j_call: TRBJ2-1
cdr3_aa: CASSLFGGRESNEQFF
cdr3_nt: TGCGCCAGCAGCTTGTTCGGTGGAAGGGAGTCCAATGAGCAGTTCTTC

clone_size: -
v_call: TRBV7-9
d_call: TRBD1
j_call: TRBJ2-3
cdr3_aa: CASSASDRGTDTQYF
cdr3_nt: TGTGCCAGCAGCGCATCGGACAGGGGAACAGATACGCAGTATTTT

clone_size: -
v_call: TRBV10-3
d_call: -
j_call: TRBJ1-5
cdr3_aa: CAISERGNQPQHF
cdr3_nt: TGTGCCATCAGTGAAAGAGGCAATCAGCCCCAGCATTTT

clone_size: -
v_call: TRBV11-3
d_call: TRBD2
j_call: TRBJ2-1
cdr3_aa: CASSSDLAGVGNEQFF
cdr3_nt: TGTGCCAGCAGCTCCGACCTAGCGGGAGTTGGAAATGAGCAGTTCTTC

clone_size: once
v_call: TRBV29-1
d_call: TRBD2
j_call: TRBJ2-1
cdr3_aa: CSVEGLAGAIFYNEQFF
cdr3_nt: TGCAGCGTTGAAGGACTAGCGGGAGCTATATTCTACAATGAGCAGTTCTTC

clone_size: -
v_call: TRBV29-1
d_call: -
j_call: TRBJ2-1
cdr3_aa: CSVSGLSYNEQFF
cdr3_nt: TGCAGCGTATCGGGACTCTCCTACAATGAGCAGTTCTTC

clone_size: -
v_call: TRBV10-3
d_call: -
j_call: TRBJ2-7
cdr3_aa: CAISEAGNERYF
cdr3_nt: TGTGCCATCAGTGAGGCCGGGAACGAGCGGTACTTC

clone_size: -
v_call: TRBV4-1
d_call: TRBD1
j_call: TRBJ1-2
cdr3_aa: CASGGQGGYGYTF
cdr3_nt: TGCGCCAGCGGAGGACAGGGCGGCTATGGCTACACCTTC

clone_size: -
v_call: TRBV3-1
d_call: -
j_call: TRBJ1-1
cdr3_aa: CASSQDHASRGGMAFF
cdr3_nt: TGTGCCAGCAGCCAAGATCACGCTTCGAGGGGAGGGATGGCTTTCTTT

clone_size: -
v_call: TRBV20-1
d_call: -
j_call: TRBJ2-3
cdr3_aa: CSAGPGALEDTQYF
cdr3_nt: TGCAGTGCTGGGCCCGGGGCCCTCGAAGATACGCAGTATTTT

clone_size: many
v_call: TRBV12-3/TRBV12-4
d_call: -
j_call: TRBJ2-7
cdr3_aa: CASSLRGVEQYF
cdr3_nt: TGTGCCAGCAGCTTAAGAGGGGTCGAGCAGTACTTC

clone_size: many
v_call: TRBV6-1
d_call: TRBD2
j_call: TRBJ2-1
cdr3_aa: CASSEGTSGSNEQFF
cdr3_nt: TGTGCCAGCAGTGAAGGGACTAGCGGGAGCAATGAGCAGTTCTTC

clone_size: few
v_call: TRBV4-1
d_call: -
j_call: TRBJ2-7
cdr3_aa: CASSRVAGDLHEQYF
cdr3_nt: TGCGCCAGCAGCCGGGTAGCAGGAGACCTCCACGAGCAGTACTTC

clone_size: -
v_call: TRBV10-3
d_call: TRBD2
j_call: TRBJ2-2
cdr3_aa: CAISLSGGANTGELFF
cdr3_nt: TGTGCCATCAGTCTAAGCGGGGGAGCGAACACCGGGGAGCTGTTTTTT

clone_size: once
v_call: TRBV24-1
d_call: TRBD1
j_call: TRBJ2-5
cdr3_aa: CATSDPGQGRETQYF
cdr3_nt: TGTGCCACCAGTGACCCTGGACAGGGGAGGGAGACCCAGTACTTC

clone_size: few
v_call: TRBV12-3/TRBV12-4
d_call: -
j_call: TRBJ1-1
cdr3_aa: CASSLDPLRGGTEAFF
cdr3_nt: TGTGCCAGCAGTTTAGACCCCCTTAGGGGAGGGACTGAAGCTTTCTTT

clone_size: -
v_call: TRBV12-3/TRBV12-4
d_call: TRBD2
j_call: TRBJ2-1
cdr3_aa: CASSPGSGSSYVQFF
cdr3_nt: TGTGCCAGCAGCCCCGGTAGCGGGAGTAGTTATGTGCAGTTCTTC

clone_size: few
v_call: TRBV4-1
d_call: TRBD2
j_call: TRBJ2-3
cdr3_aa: CASSQGAGSTDTQYF
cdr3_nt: TGCGCCAGCAGCCAGGGAGCGGGGAGCACAGATACGCAGTATTTT

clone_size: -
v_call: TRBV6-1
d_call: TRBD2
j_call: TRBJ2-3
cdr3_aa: CASRPSLSGVGTDTQYF
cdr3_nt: TGTGCCAGCAGGCCTAGTCTAAGCGGGGTTGGCACAGATACGCAGTATTTT

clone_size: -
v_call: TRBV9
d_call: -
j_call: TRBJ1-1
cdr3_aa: CASSVGGGGNTEAFF
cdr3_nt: TGTGCCAGCAGCGTAGGGGGAGGGGGTAACACTGAAGCTTTCTTT

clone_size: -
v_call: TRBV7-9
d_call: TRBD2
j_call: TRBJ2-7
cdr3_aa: CASSDSPSGSNEQYF
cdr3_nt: TGTGCCAGCAGCGATTCGCCTAGCGGGAGCAACGAGCAGTACTTC

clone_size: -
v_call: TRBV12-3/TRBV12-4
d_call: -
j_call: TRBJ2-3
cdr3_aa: CASSLRRADAQYF
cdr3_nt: TGTGCCAGCAGTTTAAGGCGGGCAGATGCGCAGTATTTT

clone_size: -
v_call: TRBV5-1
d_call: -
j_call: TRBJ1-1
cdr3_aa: CASSWRGGGANAEAFF
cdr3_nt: TGCGCCAGCAGCTGGCGAGGGGGAGGGGCGAACGCTGAAGCTTTCTTT

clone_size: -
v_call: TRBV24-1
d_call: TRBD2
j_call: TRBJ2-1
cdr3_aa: CATSDLTSGKLFF
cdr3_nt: TGTGCCACCAGTGATTTGACTAGCGGGAAGTTGTTCTTC

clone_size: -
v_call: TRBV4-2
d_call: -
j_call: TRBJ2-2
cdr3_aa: CASSHLGTGELFF
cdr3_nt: TGTGCCAGCAGCCACCTGGGGACCGGGGAGCTGTTTTTT

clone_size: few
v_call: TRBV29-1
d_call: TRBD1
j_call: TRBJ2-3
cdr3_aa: CSVSRGRGDTQYF
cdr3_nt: TGCAGCGTTAGCAGGGGGCGCGGAGATACGCAGTATTTT

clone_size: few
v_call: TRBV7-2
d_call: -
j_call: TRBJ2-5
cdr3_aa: CASSSRRLGTQYF
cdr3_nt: TGTGCCAGCAGCTCCAGGCGTCTCGGGACCCAGTACTTC

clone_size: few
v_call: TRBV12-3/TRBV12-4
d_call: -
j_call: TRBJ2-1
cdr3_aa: CASSLMDSSYSYNEQFF
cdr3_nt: TGTGCCAGCAGTTTAATGGACAGCAGTTACTCCTACAATGAGCAGTTCTTC

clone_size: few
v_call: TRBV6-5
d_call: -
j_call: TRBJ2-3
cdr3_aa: CASSYSQQGWTDTQYF
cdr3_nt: TGTGCCAGCAGTTACTCTCAGCAGGGGTGGACAGATACGCAGTATTTT

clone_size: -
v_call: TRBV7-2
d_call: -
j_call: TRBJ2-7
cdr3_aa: CASSFPGPYEQYF
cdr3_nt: TGTGCCAGCAGCTTCCCCGGACCTTATGAGCAGTACTTC

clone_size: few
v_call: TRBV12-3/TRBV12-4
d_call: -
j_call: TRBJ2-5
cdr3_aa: CASSGVATQYF
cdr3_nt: TGTGCCAGCAGTGGAGTCGCGACCCAGTACTTC

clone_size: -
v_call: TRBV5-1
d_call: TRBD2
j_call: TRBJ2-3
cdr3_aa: CASSLTSASTDTQYF
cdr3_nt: TGCGCCAGCAGCTTAACTAGCGCTAGCACAGATACGCAGTATTTT